Below, 30 T cell receptor beta chains from the same sample are listed, as sequenced in a study of OX40 agonist ivuxolimab in advanced cancers. Clones were read by immunoSEQ multiplex PCR, and TCRdb kept only the in-frame ones, dropping some. The data hold 100,000 or so clones, with roughly four fifths observed a single time. Sequencing was performed on CD4+ or CD8+ T cells sorted from blood, taken in a trial of the OX40 agonist ivuxolimab. The receptors were gathered from an adult with an advanced solid tumor such as melanoma, head and neck, liver or kidney cancer.

This clone has a handful of counts. The chain combines TRBV2 with TRBJ2-3; D unresolved. V gave up 7 bases and J gave up 6 bases, with 17 bases separating them. The CDR3 is made up of 14 amino acids. Germline V gene sequence: CDR1 SNHLY, CDR2 FYNNEI. The CDR3 here is CASTAGPAGDTQYF. CDR3 bases: TGTGCCAGCACGGCAGGCCCTGCCGGGGATACGCAGTATTTT.

The rearrangement links TRBV5-1 to TRBJ2-2; tentatively, D is TRBD2 (5 bases). Trimming cost V 5 bases and J 2 bases, with 16 bases left between them. The CDR3 covers 16 residues. The germline V gene has CDR1 SGHRS and CDR2 YFSETQ. CDR3 sequence: CASRPGLLVNTGELFF. For the CDR3, the DNA is TGCGCCAGCAGGCCAGGACTGCTTGTAAACACCGGGGAGCTGTTTTTT.

This rearrangement joins TRBV5-5 to TRBJ1-4; tentatively, D is TRBD1 (5 bases). This CDR3 comprises 15 residues. The germline V and J ends were trimmed by 1 base and 4 bases, with 11 bases remaining between them. Germline-derived CDR1 and CDR2 are SGHKS and YYEKEE (reference sequence). CDR3 region: CASSLSGRVNEKLFF. The DNA for the CDR3 is TGTGCCAGCAGCTTGTCAGGGAGGGTTAATGAAAAACTGTTTTTT.

On this clone: Different DNA sequences within this sample yield the same CDR3. The gene calls are TRBV7-2 and TRBJ2-7, with 9 bases lining up with TRBD2. The CDR3 runs to 16 residues. Looked up from germline, CDR1 is SGHTA and CDR2 is FQGNSA. Trimming took 0 bases from V and 0 from J; bases not matched to a gene: 3. The CDR3: CASSLAAGGSSYEQYF. In nucleotides, the CDR3 is TGTGCCAGCAGCTTAGCCGCGGGGGGGAGCTCCTACGAGCAGTACTTC. The entire variable domain, with the rest obtained from reference TRBV7-2 and TRBJ2-7, is as follows: GAGVSQSPSNKVTEKGKDVELRCDPISGHTALYWYRQSLGQGLEFLIYFQGNSAPDKSGLPSDRFSAERTGGSVSTLTIQRTQQEDSAVYLCASSLAAGGSSYEQYFGPGTRLTVT.

The chain is built from TRBV27 and TRBJ2-1, with 9 bases that match TRBD1. This CDR3 has 15 amino acids. Trimming took 4 bases from V and 7 from J; bases not matched to a gene: 8. Germline assignment: CDR1 MNHEY and CDR2 SMNVEV (reference sequence). The CDR3: CASSSQIDRGNEQFF. CDR3 in DNA: TGTGCCAGCAGTTCCCAGATCGACAGGGGGAATGAGCAGTTCTTC.

The chain links TRBV5-3 to TRBJ2-1, with D tentatively TRBD2 (6 bases). TRBV5-3 belongs to the ORF category, with a function that is uncertain. There are 13 residues in the CDR3. V gave up 8 bases and J gave up 8 bases, with 17 bases separating them. CDR3 DNA: TGTGCCAGCAGCCAAGACTGGGACTATGAGCAGTTCTTC. This sequence encodes CASSQDWDYEQFF.

The chain employs TRBV7-9 and TRBJ2-7; D ambiguous. This CDR3 has 13 amino acids. Germline CDR1 and CDR2: SEHNR and FQNEAQ (reference sequence). Trimming took off 3 bases at V and 3 bases at J, with 9 bases between the two ends. The DNA for the CDR3 is TGTGCCAGCAGCTTCCCTGAAGTCTACGAGCAGTACTTC. Protein: CASSFPEVYEQYF.

The V gene is TRBV4-1, the J gene TRBJ1-1; possible D gene TRBD1, 5 bases. V shed 3 bases and J shed 0 bases, with 11 bases lying between them. In germline, CDR1 is MGHRA, CDR2 YSYEKL. The CDR3 totals 15 residues. CDR3 sequence (DNA): TGCGCCAGCAGCCAGTTGGGACTTTTGAACACTGAAGCTTTCTTT. Amino acid sequence: CASSQLGLLNTEAFF.

The V and J genes are TRBV2 and TRBJ2-7; 10 bases match TRBD1. In germline, CDR1 is SNHLY, CDR2 FYNNEI. V trimming: 6 bases; J trimming: 2 bases; junction bases outside the gene matches: 4. The CDR3 contains 14 residues. This CDR3 reads CASSGDRGTYEQYF. As DNA, the CDR3 is TGTGCCAGCAGCGGGGACAGGGGAACCTACGAGCAGTACTTC.

This sequence joins TRBV6-1 and TRBJ2-3; D is perhaps TRBD2 (6 bases). Germline CDR1 reads MNHNS; CDR2 reads SASEGT. Trimming left V 7 bases short and J 0 bases short, with 11 bases between. CDR3 length: 14 amino acids. The CDR3 region is CASTISGSTDTQYF. CDR3 sequence (DNA): TGTGCCAGCACGATCAGCGGGAGCACAGATACGCAGTATTTT.

This clone was counted a few times. The chain carries TRBV4-2 and TRBJ1-6; no reliable D call. Per the germline V gene, CDR1 is LGHNA and CDR2 is YNFKEQ. The CDR3 spans 12 residues. With 1 base removed from V and 9 bases from J, the gap between germline ends came to 4 bases. CDR3 amino acids: CASSQGPSPLHF. The CDR3 region has the DNA TGTGCCAGCAGCCAAGGTCCTTCACCCCTCCACTTT.

The chain has TRBV7-9 and TRBJ2-3; D not certain. Germline V lookup: CDR1 SEHNR, CDR2 FQNEAQ (reference sequence). The CDR3 has 14 amino acids. The V gene lost 0 bases and the J gene lost 2 bases, with 6 bases spanning the gap. CDR3 region: CASSLAGVTDTQYF. The CDR3 DNA follows: TGTGCCAGCAGCTTAGCGGGCGTCACAGATACGCAGTATTTT. Variable domain in full (rest from reference TRBV7-9 and TRBJ2-3): DTGVSQNPRHKITKRGQNVTFRCDPISEHNRLYWYRQTLGQGPEFLTYFQNEAQLEKSRLLSDRFSAERPKGSFSTLEIQRTEQGDSAMYLCASSLAGVTDTQYFGPGTRLTVL.

The V and J genes are TRBV5-1 and TRBJ2-3; D remains ambiguous. V was trimmed by 1 base and J by 6 bases, leaving 12 bases between them. The V gene's germline CDR1 is SGHRS and CDR2 YFSETQ. This CDR3 has 14 residues. The CDR3 reads CASSLNSFGDTQYF. Written as DNA, the CDR3 is TGCGCCAGCAGCTTGAACAGTTTTGGGGATACGCAGTATTTT.

This chain links TRBV18 with TRBJ2-7; 15 nucleotides match TRBD2. Germline V gene data show CDR1 as KGHSH and CDR2 as LQKENI. The CDR3 totals 18 residues. V shed 2 bases, J shed 4 bases, and the junction held 9 bases outside the gene matches. CDR3 sequence: CASSPRGLAGGSGYEQYF. CDR3 nucleotide sequence: TGTGCCAGCTCACCAAGAGGACTAGCGGGAGGGTCTGGGTACGAGCAGTACTTC.

The chain has TRBV4-1 and TRBJ1-1; 7 bases match TRBD1. Germline CDR1 is MGHRA and CDR2 is YSYEKL. V dropped 2 bases and J dropped 0; count of bases not matched to a gene: 6. The CDR3 is 16 amino acids. The CDR3 DNA follows: TGCGCCAGCAGCCAACCACTGGGACAGCTGAACACTGAAGCTTTCTTT. The encoded protein is CASSQPLGQLNTEAFF.

The chain employs TRBV11-2 and TRBJ1-1; D not certain. Per germline, CDR1 SGHAT and CDR2 FQNNGV. V was trimmed by 6 bases and J by 1 base, leaving 9 bases between them. The CDR3 loop spans 13 amino acids. This CDR3 is CASSQSRNTEAFF. For the CDR3, the DNA is TGTGCCAGCAGTCAGTCCAGGAACACTGAAGCTTTCTTT.

The CDR3 nucleotides read TGTGCCAGTAGTAATACGAGGGCCGCTGGAAACACCATATATTTT. Protein product: CASSNTRAAGNTIYF. This chain connects TRBV19 to TRBJ1-3; D is unresolved. V was pared by 4 bases and J by 2 bases, with 12 bases between. The V gene's germline CDR1 is LNHDA and CDR2 SQIVND (reference sequence). There are 15 residues in the CDR3.

This clone was recorded only once. The J gene is TRBJ1-3, the V gene TRBV7-2; no definite D call. The germline V gene encodes CDR1 SGHTA and CDR2 FQGNSA. This CDR3 region has 15 residues. V lost 5 bases and J 3 bases, leaving 14 bases between the germline ends. The CDR3 coding sequence is TGTGCCAGCAGCCCGACCCAGGTGTTTGGAAACACCATATATTTT. Encoded protein: CASSPTQVFGNTIYF.

The chain has TRBV5-1 and TRBJ1-4; 7 nucleotides align to TRBD1. CDR3 length: 15 residues. With V trimmed by 6 bases and J by 0 bases, 5 bases remained unmatched. Germline loops: CDR1 SGHRS, CDR2 YFSETQ. The CDR3 here is CASNRGPSTNEKLFF. In nucleotides, the CDR3 is TGCGCCAGCAACAGGGGACCTTCAACTAATGAAAAACTGTTTTTT. Based on the CDR3 plus reference TRBV5-1 and TRBJ1-4, the full variable domain is KAGVTQTPRYLIKTRGQQVTLSCSPISGHRSVSWYQQTPGQGLQFLFEYFSETQRNKGNFPGRFSGRQFSNSRSEMNVSTLELGDSALYLCASNRGPSTNEKLFFGSGTQLSVL.

There are a few counts of this clone. The chain joins TRBV18 to TRBJ2-7, with TRBD1 identical over 7 bases. This CDR3 is 15 amino acids long. CDR1 is KGHSH and CDR2 is LQKENI in the germline V gene. V lost 3 bases and J lost 5; bases outside the gene matches: 10. CDR3 protein: CASSPTGVPVNEQYF. As DNA, the CDR3 is TGTGCCAGCTCACCCACAGGGGTCCCCGTGAACGAGCAGTACTTC. The whole variable domain, filled in from reference TRBV18 and TRBJ2-7, reads NAGVMQNPRHLVRRRGQEARLRCSPMKGHSHVYWYRQLPEEGLKFMVYLQKENIIDESGMPKERFSAEFPKEGPSILRIQQVVRGDSAAYFCASSPTGVPVNEQYFGPGTRLTVT.

Only a few counts were recorded for this clone. The V call is TRBV30, the J call TRBJ1-2, with TRBD1 as a possible D gene (6 bases). Germline V gene lookup returns CDR1 GTSNPN and CDR2 SVGIG (reference sequence). The CDR3 loop spans 14 amino acids. Between the trimmed V and J ends, which lost 6 bases and 4 bases, there was a span of 18 bases. The CDR3 protein is CACTRQAISYGYTF. CDR3 nucleotide sequence: TGTGCCTGCACTAGACAGGCCATTAGCTATGGCTACACCTTC.

The V gene is TRBV5-1, the J gene TRBJ1-3, with D unresolved. Germline loops: CDR1 SGHRS, CDR2 YFSETQ. Trimming took off 0 bases at V and 0 bases at J, with 4 bases between the two ends. The CDR3 totals 14 residues. The chain's CDR3 is CASSLGVSGNTIYF. CDR3 sequence (DNA): TGCGCCAGCAGCTTGGGGGTCTCTGGAAACACCATATATTTT.

V is TRBV2 and J is TRBJ2-7; maybe TRBD2 (6 bases). V was pared by 3 bases and J by 2 bases, with 17 bases between. In germline, CDR1 is SNHLY, CDR2 FYNNEI. The CDR3 covers 16 residues. The CDR3 nucleotides are TGTGCCAGCAGTGACGGCGGGACGGCCCAAACCTACGAGCAGTACTTC. Translation: CASSDGGTAQTYEQYF.

This clone has a single count. This chain uses TRBV27 with TRBJ1-5, with TRBD1 matching over 10 bases. The ends lost 2 bases at V and 6 bases at J; junction bases unmatched: 4. The CDR3 sequence is 15 residues long. Germline CDR1 reads MNHEY; CDR2 reads SMNVEV (reference sequence). CDR3 region: CASSLLTGGGQPQHF. The CDR3 DNA reads as TGTGCCAGCAGTTTACTGACAGGGGGCGGTCAGCCCCAGCATTTT.

This sequence joins TRBV4-1 and TRBJ2-1, with a weak D call TRBD2 (6 bases). In germline, CDR1 is MGHRA, CDR2 YSYEKL. Between the trimmed V and J ends, which lost 1 base and 0 bases, there was a span of 13 bases. The CDR3 extends over 17 amino acids. CDR3 amino acids: CASSQVELAPSYNEQFF. The DNA of the CDR3 is TGCGCCAGCAGCCAAGTTGAACTAGCCCCCTCCTACAATGAGCAGTTCTTC.

The chain has TRBV6-6 and TRBJ1-1; weak D call: TRBD1 (5 bases). CDR1 and CDR2 from the germline V gene are MNHNY and SVGAGI (reference sequence). The CDR3 contains 15 residues. V was shortened by 0 bases and J by 5 bases, with 13 bases between the two germline ends. This CDR3 reads CASSYSSGGGTEAFF. CDR3 coding DNA: TGTGCCAGCAGTTACTCGAGTGGGGGAGGGACTGAAGCTTTCTTT.

This chain joins TRBV27 and TRBJ1-2, with a possible D match to TRBD1 (5 bases). Per the germline V gene, CDR1 is MNHEY and CDR2 is SMNVEV (reference sequence). The V end lost 0 bases, the J end lost 5 bases, and 19 bases lay between the germline ends. This CDR3 has 17 amino acids. The CDR3: CASSLSGGSVPHYGYTF. In nucleotides, the CDR3 is TGTGCCAGCAGTTTATCGGGGGGGTCGGTGCCCCATTATGGCTACACCTTC.

V is TRBV2 and J is TRBJ2-1; D unresolved. The CDR3 totals 11 residues. The germline V gene encodes CDR1 SNHLY and CDR2 FYNNEI. The V end lost 2 bases, the J end lost 4 bases, and 0 bases lay between the germline ends. CDR3: CASSEYNEQFF. Written as DNA, the CDR3 is TGTGCCAGCAGTGAATACAATGAGCAGTTCTTC.

This clone was seen a handful of times. The chain employs TRBV9 and TRBJ2-7; tentative D call: TRBD2 (5 bases). Germline CDR1 reads SGDLS; CDR2 reads YYNGEE. This CDR3 has 16 amino acids. Trimming removed 2 bases from V and 0 bases from J, with 15 bases in between. The CDR3 coding sequence is TGTGCCAGCAGCGTGTATGACGGGATTCCCTCCTACGAGCAGTACTTC. It yields the protein CASSVYDGIPSYEQYF. The whole variable domain, filled in from reference TRBV9 and TRBJ2-7, reads DSGVTQTPKHLITATGQRVTLRCSPRSGDLSVYWYQQSLDQGLQFLIQYYNGEERAKGNILERFSAQQFPDLHSELNLSSLELGDSALYFCASSVYDGIPSYEQYFGPGTRLTVT.

This rearrangement joins TRBV7-9 to TRBJ2-7; 7 nucleotides agree with TRBD2. This CDR3 has 15 residues. Trimming took 7 bases from V and 0 from J; bases not matched to a gene: 9. Germline lookup yields CDR1 SEHNR and CDR2 FQNEAQ (reference sequence). Written as DNA, the CDR3 is TGTGCCAGCACCAAACTCGTAGCGGGCTCCTACGAGCAGTACTTC. Encoded protein: CASTKLVAGSYEQYF.